This is a list of T cell receptor beta chains from one sample in a study of blood T cells in healthy people across ages. TCRdb redid the calling of the 5' RACE reads with MiXCR, one entry per CDR3 protein. The sample includes about 290,000 distinct CDR3 sequences, about 25% seen only once; the top ten take 29%. Input material: blood. The receptors here all came from a woman aged 65 to 85 in good health. CDR3s leave out the opening cysteine and the closing phenylalanine or tryptophan. Each record gives: clone size, V gene, CDR3 protein. Clone size is given for some rows only: seen once, a few or many times, or a class if the clone is expanded.

clone size: .
V gene: TRBV6-2/TRBV6-3
CDR3 protein: ASSYRVGQAGKMNTEAF

clone size: few
V gene: TRBV5-1
CDR3 protein: ASSLAGGQVQTEAF

clone size: .
V gene: TRBV7-2
CDR3 protein: ASSPAGYGYT

clone size: few
V gene: TRBV5-1
CDR3 protein: ASSWWTHNEQF

clone size: .
V gene: TRBV3-1
CDR3 protein: ASSQFSRQGAPYNEQF

clone size: .
V gene: TRBV3-1
CDR3 protein: ASSQRYRAGNTEAF

clone size: .
V gene: TRBV28
CDR3 protein: ASSGTGSSGSDTQY

clone size: few
V gene: TRBV6-1
CDR3 protein: ASSGRLRDRGLMGFYEQY

clone size: few
V gene: TRBV9
CDR3 protein: ASSPEGAKNEQF

clone size: .
V gene: TRBV20-1
CDR3 protein: SAASGDLYGYT

clone size: few
V gene: TRBV7-3
CDR3 protein: ASSPSGTSESSGANVLT

clone size: .
V gene: TRBV7-2
CDR3 protein: ASSLATEGKY

clone size: few
V gene: TRBV19
CDR3 protein: ASSIDYGGPYEQY

clone size: few
V gene: TRBV6-1
CDR3 protein: ASAPGQNSPLH

clone size: few
V gene: TRBV7-2
CDR3 protein: ASSPTGDNNEQF

clone size: .
V gene: TRBV6-5
CDR3 protein: ASRKGGTSGGQF

clone size: few
V gene: TRBV7-9
CDR3 protein: ASSLASLAKNIQY